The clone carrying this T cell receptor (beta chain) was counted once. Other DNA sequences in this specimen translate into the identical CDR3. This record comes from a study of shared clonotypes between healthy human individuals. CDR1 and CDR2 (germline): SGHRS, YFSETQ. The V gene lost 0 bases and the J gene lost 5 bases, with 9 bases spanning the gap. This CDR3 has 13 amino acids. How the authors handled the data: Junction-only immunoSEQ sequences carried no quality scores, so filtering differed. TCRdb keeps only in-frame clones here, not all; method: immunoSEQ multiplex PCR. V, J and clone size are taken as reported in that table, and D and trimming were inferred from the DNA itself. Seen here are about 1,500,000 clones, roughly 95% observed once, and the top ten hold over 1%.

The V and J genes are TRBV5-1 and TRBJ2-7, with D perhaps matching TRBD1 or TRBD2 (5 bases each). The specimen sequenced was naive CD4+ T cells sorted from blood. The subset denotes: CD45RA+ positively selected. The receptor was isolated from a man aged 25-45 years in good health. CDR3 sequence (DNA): TGCGCCAGCAGCTTGGAGAGAGGGGACGAGCAGTACTTC. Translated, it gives CASSLERGDEQYF.